Listed here are 5 T cell receptor beta chains from one sample, sequenced in a study of CD8+CD57+ T cells in acquired aplastic anemia. Patients included in sequencing had previously demonstrated CD8+CD57+ cell expansion by flow cytometry. CDR3 and TCR beta VDJ profiling relied on genomic DNA as the template. A single record per CDR3 protein comes from TCRdb applying MiXCR to the reads. The sample has 180,000 or so distinct CDR3 sequences; around half are singletons. Sequenced sample: sorted CD4+, CD8+, or CD8+CD57+ T cells (not recorded which) from PBMCs. Receptors were obtained from a human donor with aplastic anemia.

The CDR3 coding sequence is TGCAGTGCTAGGGAGGCGGGGGCCTCCGAGCAGTACTTC. It translates to CSAREAGASEQYF. This chain uses TRBV20-1 with TRBJ2-7, with D possibly being TRBD2 (7 bases). Germline V lookup: CDR1 DFQATT, CDR2 SNEGSKA (reference sequence). The CDR3 length is 13 residues. V was clipped by 3 bases and J by 6 bases, with 15 bases between them.

At least ten counts were recorded for this clonotype. This rearrangement joins TRBV12-3 or TRBV12-4 to TRBJ2-7; D might be TRBD1 (5 bases). Trimming took off 0 bases at V and 0 bases at J, with 12 bases between the two ends. The CDR3 totals 16 residues. CDR3 DNA sequence: TGTGCCAGCAGTTTAGCACCCTACAGGAGCTCCTACGAGCAGTACTTC. Translation: CASSLAPYRSSYEQYF.

This clonotype has a count of ten or more. The J gene is TRBJ1-2, the V gene TRBV10-3, with no clear D. With 0 bases removed from V and 5 bases from J, the gap between germline ends came to 7 bases. From germline, CDR1 is ENHRY and CDR2 SYGVKD. The CDR3 spans 13 residues. The CDR3 DNA reads as TGTGCCATCAGTGAGTCGATGCAGTATGGCTACACCTTC. It is translated as CAISESMQYGYTF.

The genes are TRBV7-9 and TRBJ1-1; 7 positions match TRBD1. The CDR3 has 14 amino acids. Germline V gene lookup returns CDR1 SEHNR and CDR2 FQNEAQ (reference sequence). V was clipped by 5 bases and J by 5 bases; unmatched bases: 8. CDR3 coding DNA: TGTGCCAGCAGCCCACCAGGGGGATGGACTGAAGCTTTCTTT. It is translated as CASSPPGGWTEAFF.

This clonotype was counted ten times or more. The V and J genes are TRBV10-3 and TRBJ2-1, with D perhaps matching TRBD1 or TRBD2 (5 bases each). The CDR3 runs 15 residues. V was trimmed by 11 bases and J by 4 bases, leaving 21 bases between them. Germline loops: CDR1 ENHRY, CDR2 SYGVKD. For the CDR3, the DNA is TGTGCCTCTACTTTGGGTGGGGGAAGGTACAATGAGCAGTTCTTC. Protein sequence: CASTLGGGRYNEQFF.